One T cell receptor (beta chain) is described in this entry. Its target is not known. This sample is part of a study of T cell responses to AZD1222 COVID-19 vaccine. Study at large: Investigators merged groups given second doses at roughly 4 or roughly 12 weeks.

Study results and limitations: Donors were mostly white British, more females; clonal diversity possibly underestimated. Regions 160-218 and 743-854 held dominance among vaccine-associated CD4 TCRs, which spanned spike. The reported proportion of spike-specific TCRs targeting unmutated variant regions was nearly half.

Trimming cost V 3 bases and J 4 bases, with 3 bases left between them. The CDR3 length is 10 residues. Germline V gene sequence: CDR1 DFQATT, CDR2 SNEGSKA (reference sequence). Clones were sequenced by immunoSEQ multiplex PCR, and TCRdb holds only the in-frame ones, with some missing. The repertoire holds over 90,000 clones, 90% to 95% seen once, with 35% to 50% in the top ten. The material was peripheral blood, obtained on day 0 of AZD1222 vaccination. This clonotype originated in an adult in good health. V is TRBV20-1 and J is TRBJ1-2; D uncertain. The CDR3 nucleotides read TGCAGTGCTAGGATCTATGGCTACACCTTC. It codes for CSARIYGYTF.